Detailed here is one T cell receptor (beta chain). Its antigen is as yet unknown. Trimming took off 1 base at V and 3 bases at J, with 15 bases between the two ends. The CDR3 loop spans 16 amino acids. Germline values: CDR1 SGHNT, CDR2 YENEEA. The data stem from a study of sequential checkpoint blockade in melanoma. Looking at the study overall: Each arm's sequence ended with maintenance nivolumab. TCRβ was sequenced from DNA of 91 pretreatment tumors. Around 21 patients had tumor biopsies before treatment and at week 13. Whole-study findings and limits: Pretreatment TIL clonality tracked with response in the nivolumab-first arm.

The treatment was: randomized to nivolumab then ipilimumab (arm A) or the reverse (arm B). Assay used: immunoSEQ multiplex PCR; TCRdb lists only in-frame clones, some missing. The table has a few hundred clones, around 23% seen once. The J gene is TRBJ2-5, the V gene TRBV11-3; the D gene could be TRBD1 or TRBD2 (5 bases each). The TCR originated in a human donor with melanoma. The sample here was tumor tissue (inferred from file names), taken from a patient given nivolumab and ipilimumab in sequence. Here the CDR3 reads CASSLVGTDREETQYF. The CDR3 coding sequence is TGTGCCAGCAGCTTAGTGGGGACGGACCGTGAAGAGACCCAGTACTTC.